The 7 T cell receptor beta chains listed next were all sequenced from one sample in a study of cytomegalovirus exposure and HLA in healthy donors. With 60 Vbeta and 13 Jbeta primers, the PCR was carried out. Some clones are missing from TCRdb's copy, which holds only in-frame ones; the method was immunoSEQ multiplex PCR. The data show under 200,000 clones, almost 80% seen once. Material: PBMCs. The source is a man aged 25-40 years in good health and CMV-seronegative.

The rearrangement joins TRBV30 to TRBJ2-3; no firm D call. Germline CDR1 reads GTSNPN; CDR2 reads SVGIG (reference sequence). V lost 4 bases to trimming and J lost 2 bases, with 4 bases between them. The CDR3 is 11 amino acids. CDR3 sequence (DNA): TGTGCCTGGATCTACACAGATACGCAGTATTTT. It yields the protein CAWIYTDTQYF.

The V and J genes are TRBV15 and TRBJ2-2; TRBD1 might be the D (5 bases). Germline CDR1 LNHNV, CDR2 YYDKDF (reference sequence). Trimming stripped 5 bases from V and 2 bases from J, with 12 bases between. This CDR3 comprises 15 residues. The CDR3 DNA follows: TGTGCCACCAGCCGACTGCGGACAAACACCGGGGAGCTGTTTTTT. Its translation: CATSRLRTNTGELFF.

This clone was counted between two and nine times. The chain uses TRBV7-9 and TRBJ2-1; 7 positions match TRBD2. Germline V gene sequence: CDR1 SEHNR, CDR2 FQNEAQ (reference sequence). Unmatched junction bases numbered 9, after V lost 1 base and J lost 9 bases. The CDR3 spans 15 residues. CDR3 amino acids: CASSLVTGGRSEQFF. CDR3 nucleotides: TGTGCCAGCAGCTTAGTTACGGGCGGGAGAAGTGAGCAGTTCTTC.

The V call is TRBV9, the J call TRBJ2-3; perhaps TRBD2 as D (6 bases). V was pared by 0 bases and J by 4 bases, with 6 bases between. Germline V gives CDR1 SGDLS, CDR2 YYNGEE. This CDR3 is built from 13 residues. The CDR3 DNA reads TGTGCCAGCAGCGTAGGGGGGGCAGATACGCAGTATTTT. It yields the protein CASSVGGADTQYF.

This clone was counted once. J is TRBJ2-4 and V is TRBV6-5; 7 nucleotides match TRBD1. Germline V lookup: CDR1 MNHEY, CDR2 SVGAGI. V trimming: 2 bases; J trimming: 7 bases; junction bases outside the gene matches: 11. The CDR3 has 16 residues. The CDR3 loop is CASSYEPGTAPNIQYF. As DNA, the CDR3 is TGTGCCAGCAGTTACGAGCCCGGGACAGCTCCCAACATTCAGTACTTC.

This clone was observed once. The CDR3 loop reads CASSSPTGGTGNTIYF. The DNA for the CDR3 is TGTGCCAGCAGCTCCCCTACGGGGGGCACTGGAAACACCATATATTTT. J is TRBJ1-3 and V is TRBV28; tentative D call: TRBD1 (6 bases). Trimming left V 6 bases short and J 2 bases short, with 17 bases between. The V gene's germline CDR1 is MDHEN and CDR2 SYDVKM. CDR3 length: 16 residues.

The V call is TRBV5-5, the J call TRBJ2-1; a weak D match, TRBD1 (5 bases). V gave up 0 bases and J gave up 3 bases, with 10 bases separating them. Germline V gene lookup returns CDR1 SGHKS and CDR2 YYEKEE (reference sequence). The CDR3 extends over 15 amino acids. The CDR3: CASSLGGDLYNEQFF. The CDR3 DNA reads as TGTGCCAGCAGCTTGGGGGGCGACCTCTACAATGAGCAGTTCTTC.